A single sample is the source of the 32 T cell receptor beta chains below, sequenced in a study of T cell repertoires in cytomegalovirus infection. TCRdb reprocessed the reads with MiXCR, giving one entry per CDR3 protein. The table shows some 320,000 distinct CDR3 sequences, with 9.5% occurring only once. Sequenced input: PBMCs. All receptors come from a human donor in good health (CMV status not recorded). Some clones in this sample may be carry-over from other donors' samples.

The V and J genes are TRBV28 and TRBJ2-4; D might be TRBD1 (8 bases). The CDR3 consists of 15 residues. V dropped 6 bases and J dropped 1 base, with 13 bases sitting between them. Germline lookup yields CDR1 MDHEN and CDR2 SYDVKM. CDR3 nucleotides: TGTGCCAGCAGACAGGGGGGGGCGGCCAAAAACATTCAGTACTTC. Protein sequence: CASRQGGAAKNIQYF.

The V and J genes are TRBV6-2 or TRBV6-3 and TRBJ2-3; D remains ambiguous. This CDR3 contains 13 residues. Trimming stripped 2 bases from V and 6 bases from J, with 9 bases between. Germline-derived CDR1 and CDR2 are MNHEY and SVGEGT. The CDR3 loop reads CASSYVSPDTQYF. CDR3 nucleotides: TGTGCCAGCAGTTACGTCTCTCCGGATACGCAGTATTTT.

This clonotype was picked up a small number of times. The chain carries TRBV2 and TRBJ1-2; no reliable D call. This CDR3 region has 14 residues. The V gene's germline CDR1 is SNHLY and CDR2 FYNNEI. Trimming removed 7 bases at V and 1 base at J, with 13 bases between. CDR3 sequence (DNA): TGTGCCAGCACCAAGATGCAGGATAACTATGGCTACACCTTC. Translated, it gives CASTKMQDNYGYTF.

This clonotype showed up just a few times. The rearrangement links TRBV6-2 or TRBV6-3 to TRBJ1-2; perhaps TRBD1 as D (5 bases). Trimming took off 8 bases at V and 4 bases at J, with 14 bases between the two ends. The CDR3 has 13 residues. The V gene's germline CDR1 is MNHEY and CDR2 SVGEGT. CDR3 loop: CASSETAAYGYTF. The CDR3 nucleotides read TGTGCCAGCTCGGAGACAGCGGCCTATGGCTACACCTTC.

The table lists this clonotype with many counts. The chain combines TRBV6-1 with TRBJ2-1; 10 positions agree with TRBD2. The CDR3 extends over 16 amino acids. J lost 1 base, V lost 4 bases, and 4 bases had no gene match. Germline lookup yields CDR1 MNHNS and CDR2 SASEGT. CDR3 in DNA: TGTGCCAGCAGTGGAGCGGGGGGGCTGTCCTACAATGAGCAGTTCTTC. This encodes CASSGAGGLSYNEQFF.

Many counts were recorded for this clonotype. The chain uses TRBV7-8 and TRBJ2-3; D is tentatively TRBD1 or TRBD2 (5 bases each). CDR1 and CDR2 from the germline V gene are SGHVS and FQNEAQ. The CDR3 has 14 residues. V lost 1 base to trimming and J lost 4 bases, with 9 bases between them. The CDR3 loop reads CASSLGGNADTQYF. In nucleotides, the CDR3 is TGTGCCAGCAGCTTAGGGGGGAACGCAGATACGCAGTATTTT.

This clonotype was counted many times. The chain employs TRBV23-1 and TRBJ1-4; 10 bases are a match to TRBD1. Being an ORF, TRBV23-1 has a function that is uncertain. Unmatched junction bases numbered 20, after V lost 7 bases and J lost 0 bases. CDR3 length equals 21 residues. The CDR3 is CASTSGTGVISALSTNEKLFF. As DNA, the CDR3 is TGCGCCAGCACCTCGGGGACAGGGGTTATTTCCGCGTTATCAACTAATGAAAAACTGTTTTTT.

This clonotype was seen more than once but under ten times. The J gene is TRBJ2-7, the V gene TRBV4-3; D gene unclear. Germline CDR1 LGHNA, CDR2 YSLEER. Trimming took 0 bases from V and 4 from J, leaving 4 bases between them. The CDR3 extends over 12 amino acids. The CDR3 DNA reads TGCGCCAGCAGCCAAGATTTGTACGAGCAGTACTTC. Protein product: CASSQDLYEQYF.

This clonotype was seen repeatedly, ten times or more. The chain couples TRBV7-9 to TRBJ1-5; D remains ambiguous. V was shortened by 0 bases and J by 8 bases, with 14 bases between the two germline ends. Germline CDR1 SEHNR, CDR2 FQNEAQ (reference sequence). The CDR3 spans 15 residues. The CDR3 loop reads CASSLAGPGGEPQHF. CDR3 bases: TGTGCCAGCAGCTTAGCAGGCCCGGGCGGAGAGCCCCAGCATTTT.

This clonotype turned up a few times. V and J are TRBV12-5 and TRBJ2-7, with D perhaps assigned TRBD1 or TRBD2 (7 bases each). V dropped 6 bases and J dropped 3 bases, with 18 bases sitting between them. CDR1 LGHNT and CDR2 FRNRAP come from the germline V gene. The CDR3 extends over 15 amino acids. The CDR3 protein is CASGFRGGGYYEQYF. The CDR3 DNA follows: TGTGCTAGTGGATTTCGGGGAGGGGGCTACTACGAGCAGTACTTC.

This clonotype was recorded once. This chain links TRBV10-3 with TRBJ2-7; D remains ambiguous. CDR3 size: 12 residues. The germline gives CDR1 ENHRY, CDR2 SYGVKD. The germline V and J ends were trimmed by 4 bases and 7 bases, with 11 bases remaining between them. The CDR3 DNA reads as TGTGCCATCAGTGCCCCTACTTGGGAGCAGTACTTC. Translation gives CAISAPTWEQYF.

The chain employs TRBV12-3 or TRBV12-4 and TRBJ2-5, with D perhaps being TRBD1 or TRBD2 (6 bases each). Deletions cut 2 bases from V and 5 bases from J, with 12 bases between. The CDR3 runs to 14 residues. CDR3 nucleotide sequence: TGTGCCAGCAGTTTATATGGGGGGCGGGAGACCCAGTACTTC. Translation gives CASSLYGGRETQYF.

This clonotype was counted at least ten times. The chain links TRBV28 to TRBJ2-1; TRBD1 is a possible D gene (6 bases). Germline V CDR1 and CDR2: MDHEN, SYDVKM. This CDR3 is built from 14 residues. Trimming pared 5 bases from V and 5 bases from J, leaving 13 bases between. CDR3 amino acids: CASSRARDNNEQFF. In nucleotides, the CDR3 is TGTGCCAGCAGTAGGGCCCGGGACAACAATGAGCAGTTCTTC.

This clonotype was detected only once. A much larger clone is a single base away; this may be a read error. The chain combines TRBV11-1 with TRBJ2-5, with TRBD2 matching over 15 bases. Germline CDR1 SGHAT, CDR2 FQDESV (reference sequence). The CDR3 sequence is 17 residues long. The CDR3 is CAGSPRTSGRARETQYF. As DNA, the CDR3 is TGTGCCGGCAGCCCGAGGACTAGCGGGAGGGCCCGTGAGACCCAGTACTTC.

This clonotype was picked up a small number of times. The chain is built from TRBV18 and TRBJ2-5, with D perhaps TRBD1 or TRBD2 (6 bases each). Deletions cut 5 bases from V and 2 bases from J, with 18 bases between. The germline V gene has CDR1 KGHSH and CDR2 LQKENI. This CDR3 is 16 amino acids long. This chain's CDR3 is CASSFSQGLKQETQYF. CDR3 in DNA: TGTGCCAGCTCATTTTCACAGGGACTGAAGCAAGAGACCCAGTACTTC.

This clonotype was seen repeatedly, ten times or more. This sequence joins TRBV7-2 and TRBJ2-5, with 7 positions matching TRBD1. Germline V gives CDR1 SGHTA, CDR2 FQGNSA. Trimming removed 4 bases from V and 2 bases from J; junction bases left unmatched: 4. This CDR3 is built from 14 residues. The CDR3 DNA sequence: TGTGCCAGCAGCTCGACAGGGCTGCAAGAGACCCAGTACTTC. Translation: CASSSTGLQETQYF.

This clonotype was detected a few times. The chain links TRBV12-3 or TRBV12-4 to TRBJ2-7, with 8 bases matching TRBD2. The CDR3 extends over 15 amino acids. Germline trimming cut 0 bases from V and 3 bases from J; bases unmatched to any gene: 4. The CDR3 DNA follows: TGTGCCAGCAGTTTAGCTAGCGGGACTTACTACGAGCAGTACTTC. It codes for CASSLASGTYYEQYF.

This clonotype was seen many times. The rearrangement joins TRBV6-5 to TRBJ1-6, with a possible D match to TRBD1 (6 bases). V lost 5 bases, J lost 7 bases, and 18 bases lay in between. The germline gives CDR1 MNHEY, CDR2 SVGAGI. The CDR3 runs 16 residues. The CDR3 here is CASSLVDSPGNSPLHF. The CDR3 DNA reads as TGTGCCAGCAGTCTCGTGGACAGCCCGGGCAATTCACCCCTCCACTTT.

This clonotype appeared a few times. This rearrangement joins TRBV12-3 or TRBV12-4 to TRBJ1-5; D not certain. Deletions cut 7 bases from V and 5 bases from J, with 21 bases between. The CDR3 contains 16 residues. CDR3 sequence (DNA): TGTGCCAGCACCCCGTCCCCCTCACGAGTCCATCAGCCCCAGCATTTT. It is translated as CASTPSPSRVHQPQHF.

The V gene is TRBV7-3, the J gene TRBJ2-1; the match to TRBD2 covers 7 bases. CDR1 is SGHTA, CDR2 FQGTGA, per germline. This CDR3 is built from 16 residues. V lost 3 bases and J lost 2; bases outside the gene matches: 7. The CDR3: CASSLGGIGAYNEQFF. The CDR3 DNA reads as TGTGCCAGCAGCTTGGGAGGGATCGGTGCCTACAATGAGCAGTTCTTC.

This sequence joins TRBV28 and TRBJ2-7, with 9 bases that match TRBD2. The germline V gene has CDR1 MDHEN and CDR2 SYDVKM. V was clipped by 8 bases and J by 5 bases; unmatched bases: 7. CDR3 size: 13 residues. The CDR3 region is CASRPSGTHEQYF. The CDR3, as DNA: TGTGCCAGCCGGCCTAGCGGGACCCACGAGCAGTACTTC.

CDR3 in DNA: TGTGCCATCAGTCCCCTCTGGACAGGGGGAGGGACTGAAGCTTTCTTT. Translated, it gives CAISPLWTGGGTEAFF. V and J are TRBV10-3 and TRBJ1-1, with 10 bases aligning to TRBD1. Trimming cost V 5 bases and J 5 bases; bases outside gene matches: 11. Per germline, CDR1 ENHRY and CDR2 SYGVKD. This CDR3 region has 16 residues.

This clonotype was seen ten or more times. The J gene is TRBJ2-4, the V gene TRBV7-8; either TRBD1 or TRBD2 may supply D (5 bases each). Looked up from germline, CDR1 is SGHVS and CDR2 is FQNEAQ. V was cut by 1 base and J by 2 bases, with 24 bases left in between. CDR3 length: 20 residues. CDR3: CASSLGGWTDLLGPKNIQYF. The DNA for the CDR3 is TGTGCCAGCAGCTTAGGAGGTTGGACCGATCTACTGGGACCCAAAAACATTCAGTACTTC.

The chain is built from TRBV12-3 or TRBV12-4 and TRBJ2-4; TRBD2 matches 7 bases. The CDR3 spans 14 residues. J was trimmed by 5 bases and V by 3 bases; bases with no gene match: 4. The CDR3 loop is CASSLLGRENIQYF. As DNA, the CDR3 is TGTGCCAGCAGTTTGTTAGGGAGGGAAAACATTCAGTACTTC.

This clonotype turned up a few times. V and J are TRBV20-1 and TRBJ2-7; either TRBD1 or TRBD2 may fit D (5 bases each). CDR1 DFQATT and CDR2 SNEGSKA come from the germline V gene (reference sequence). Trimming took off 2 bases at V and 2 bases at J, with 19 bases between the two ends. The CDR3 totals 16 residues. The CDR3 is CSARWDGALGTYEQYF. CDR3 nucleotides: TGCAGTGCTAGATGGGACGGGGCTTTGGGGACCTACGAGCAGTACTTC.

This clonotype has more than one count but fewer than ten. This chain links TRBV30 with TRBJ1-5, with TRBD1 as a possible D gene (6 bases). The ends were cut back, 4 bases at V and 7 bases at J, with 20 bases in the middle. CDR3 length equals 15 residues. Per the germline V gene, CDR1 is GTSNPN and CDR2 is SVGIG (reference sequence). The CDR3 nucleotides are TGTGCCTGGAAACCGGGACACCAACGCGAGCAGCCCCAGCATTTT. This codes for CAWKPGHQREQPQHF.

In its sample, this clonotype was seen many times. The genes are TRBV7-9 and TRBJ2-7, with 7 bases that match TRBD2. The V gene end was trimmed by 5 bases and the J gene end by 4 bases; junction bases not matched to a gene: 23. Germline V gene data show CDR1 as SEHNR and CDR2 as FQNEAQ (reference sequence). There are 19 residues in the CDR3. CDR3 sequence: CASSPAQNKRERVGYEQYF. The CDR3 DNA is TGTGCCAGCAGCCCAGCACAGAATAAGCGGGAAAGAGTGGGATACGAGCAGTACTTC.

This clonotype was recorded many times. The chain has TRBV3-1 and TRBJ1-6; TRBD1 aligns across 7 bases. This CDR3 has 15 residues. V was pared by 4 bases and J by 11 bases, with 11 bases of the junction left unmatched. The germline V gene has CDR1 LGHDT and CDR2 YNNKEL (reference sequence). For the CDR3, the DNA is TGTGCCAGCAGCCCAACGACACAGGGGATGACACCCCTCCACTTT. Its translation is CASSPTTQGMTPLHF.

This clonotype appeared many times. CDR3 protein: CASSLVGQEGIQYF. CDR3 coding DNA: TGTGCCAGCAGCTTAGTTGGACAGGAGGGGATTCAGTACTTC. This chain connects TRBV7-2 to TRBJ2-4; D might be TRBD1 (7 bases). The V end lost 1 base, the J end lost 10 bases, and 14 bases lay between the germline ends. The CDR3 contains 14 residues. Germline CDR1 and CDR2: SGHTA and FQGNSA.

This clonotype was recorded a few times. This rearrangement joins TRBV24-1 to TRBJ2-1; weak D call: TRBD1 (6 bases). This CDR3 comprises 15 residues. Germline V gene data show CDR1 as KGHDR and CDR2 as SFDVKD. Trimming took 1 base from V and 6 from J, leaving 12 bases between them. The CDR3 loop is CATSDLWQGSNEQFF. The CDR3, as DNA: TGTGCCACCAGTGATTTATGGCAGGGGTCCAATGAGCAGTTCTTC.

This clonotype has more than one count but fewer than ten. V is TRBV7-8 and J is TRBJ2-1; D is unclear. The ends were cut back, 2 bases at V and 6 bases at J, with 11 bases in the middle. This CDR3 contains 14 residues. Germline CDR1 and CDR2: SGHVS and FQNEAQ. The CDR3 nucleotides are TGTGCCAGCAGCTTATGGGAAGGGTCCAATGAGCAGTTCTTC. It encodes CASSLWEGSNEQFF.

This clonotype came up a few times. CDR3 loop: CASSPGQGRRDTQYF. The CDR3 bases are TGTGCCAGCAGCCCGGGACAGGGACGTAGAGATACGCAGTATTTT. The chain is built from TRBV12-3 or TRBV12-4 and TRBJ2-3; 9 nucleotides agree with TRBD1. J was trimmed by 5 bases and V by 6 bases; bases with no gene match: 9. The CDR3 is 15 amino acids.